This TCR beta chain was identified in a study of human T cells and chemical hapten exposure. The study's findings and limits: Patch test score rose with PT1 expanded TCRs, significant at 8, 16, 32, not 4. While controls formed fewer of them, expanded TCRs formed significantly more large CDR3 similarity clusters.

TCRdb passed the RACE reads through MiXCR, listing each CDR3 protein once. The top ten clones hold 1.4% of a sample with about 140,000 distinct CDR3 sequences, about 12% of them seen once. Of note for this clonotype: The antigen is undetermined.

The CDR3 sequence is 15 residues long. Deletions cut 6 bases from V and 0 bases from J, with 15 bases between. Specified time point: patch test 2, 6 weeks after DPC sensitization. The treatment was: therapeutic diphenylcyclopropenone sensitization with weekly scalp DPC. This chain links TRBV12-3 or TRBV12-4 with TRBJ2-7; D uncertain. Source: whole blood, taken in connection with sensitization to the hapten diphenylcyclopropenone (DPC). This TCR derives from a woman in her fifties or sixties with alopecia areata. Some clones in this sample may be carry-over from other donors' samples. The CDR3 DNA is TGTGCCAGCAGGATTGGGCGTATCAGCTCCTACGAGCAGTACTTC. This sequence encodes CASRIGRISSYEQYF.